The 28 T cell receptor beta chains below all came from one sample that was sequenced in a study of beta chain features in type 1 diabetes. cDNA synthesis used the whole RNA isolate, giving expressed TCRB sequences. Using immunoSEQ multiplex PCR, the repertoire was profiled, and TCRdb retains in-frame clones only, with some absent. Found here are some 410,000 clones, 11% to 15% of them singletons; the top ten hold roughly 0.038%. Sequenced: naive CD4+ T cells from blood. All receptors derive from a man aged 25 to 40 in good health.

This clone was seen a few times. The gene calls are TRBV13 and TRBJ2-1; 14 bases agree with TRBD2. CDR3 length: 18 residues. With 0 bases clipped from V and 4 bases from J, the junction kept 5 bases outside the gene matches. CDR1 is PRHDT, CDR2 FYEKMQ, per germline (reference sequence). The CDR3 reads CASSLGPGTSGRYNEQFF. CDR3 nucleotide sequence: TGTGCCAGCAGCTTAGGGCCAGGGACTAGCGGGAGATACAATGAGCAGTTCTTC.

The genes are TRBV29-1 and TRBJ2-3; a possible D gene is TRBD2 (6 bases). Germline CDR1 and CDR2: SQVTM and ANQGSEA. Trimming removed 5 bases at V and 2 bases at J, with 11 bases between. CDR3 length: 13 amino acids. Here the CDR3 DNA reads TGCAGCGTTACCAGGGAGGACACAGATACGCAGTATTTT. Residues: CSVTREDTDTQYF.

The V and J genes are TRBV4-3 and TRBJ2-3, with D unresolved. CDR3 length equals 16 residues. In germline, CDR1 is LGHNA, CDR2 YSLEER. V lost 1 base to trimming and J lost 0 bases, with 11 bases between them. CDR3 region: CASSQGPATSTDTQYF. The CDR3 nucleotides are TGCGCCAGCAGCCAAGGGCCAGCGACTAGCACAGATACGCAGTATTTT.

Only a few counts were recorded for this clone. The CDR3 loop reads CASSPPTSGSYEQYF. CDR3 in DNA: TGTGCCAGCTCACCCCCGACCAGCGGCTCCTACGAGCAGTACTTC. The rearrangement joins TRBV18 to TRBJ2-7; D may be TRBD2 (5 bases). The germline gives CDR1 KGHSH, CDR2 LQKENI. The CDR3 has 15 amino acids. Between the trimmed V and J ends, which lost 3 bases and 0 bases, there was a span of 12 bases.

The chain has TRBV27 and TRBJ2-3; 7 bases map to TRBD2. J was trimmed by 6 bases and V by 7 bases; bases with no gene match: 7. The CDR3 is made up of 13 amino acids. Germline assignment: CDR1 MNHEY and CDR2 SMNVEV (reference sequence). The CDR3 coding sequence is TGTGCCAGCAAGGGGACTAACGATGATACGCAGTATTTT. Translation: CASKGTNDDTQYF.

This chain uses TRBV2 with TRBJ2-7; 12 nucleotides line up with TRBD1. The ends lost 4 bases at V and 6 bases at J; junction bases unmatched: 4. Germline V gene sequence: CDR1 SNHLY, CDR2 FYNNEI. CDR3 length: 14 residues. The CDR3 sequence: CASSVGTGGGEQYF. DNA for the CDR3: TGTGCCAGCAGTGTCGGGACAGGGGGCGGCGAGCAGTACTTC.

This chain uses TRBV9 with TRBJ2-7; 11 bases map to TRBD2. Trimming took 4 bases from V and 0 from J; bases not matched to a gene: 9. From germline, CDR1 is SGDLS and CDR2 YYNGEE. The CDR3 extends over 17 amino acids. The CDR3 DNA reads as TGTGCCAGCAGCCCGTCGGGAGGACTAGCGGGCTCCTACGAGCAGTACTTC. Encoded protein: CASSPSGGLAGSYEQYF.

This clone was observed a few times. The rearrangement links TRBV5-1 to TRBJ2-3; 12 bases match TRBD2. Germline values: CDR1 SGHRS, CDR2 YFSETQ. V dropped 3 bases and J dropped 1; count of bases not matched to a gene: 6. CDR3 length: 17 residues. Here the CDR3 reads CASSSSGRDPGTDTQYF. CDR3 bases: TGCGCCAGCAGCTCTAGCGGGAGGGATCCGGGCACAGATACGCAGTATTTT.

This clone was counted only a few times. CDR3 protein: CASSKAPCRNEQYV. The CDR3 DNA sequence: TGTGCCAGCAGCAAAGCGCCGTGTCGCAACGAGCAGTACGTC. This chain connects TRBV21-1 to TRBJ2-7. TRBV21-1 is marked as a pseudogene. The CDR3 sequence is 14 residues long.

This clone was seen a handful of times. The V call is TRBV7-2, the J call TRBJ2-3; D is unresolved. The V gene lost 4 bases and the J gene lost 3 bases, with 5 bases spanning the gap. Germline V gene sequence: CDR1 SGHTA, CDR2 FQGNSA. This CDR3 is built from 12 residues. The CDR3 DNA reads TGTGCCAGCAGCTGGCGGACAGATACGCAGTATTTT. It is translated as CASSWRTDTQYF.

This clone was found a few times. The V gene is TRBV27, the J gene TRBJ2-3; D is undetermined. CDR1 is MNHEY, CDR2 SMNVEV, per germline (reference sequence). This CDR3 comprises 12 residues. The V and J ends lost 5 bases and 7 bases respectively, with 10 bases between them. CDR3 amino acids: CASSSLSYTQYF. DNA of the CDR3: TGTGCCAGCAGTAGCCTTAGTTATACGCAGTATTTT.

This clone was found a few times. The rearrangement uses TRBV5-1 and TRBJ2-1, with 7 bases aligning to TRBD1. After removal of 4 bases from V and 5 bases from J, the junction contained 0 bases not matched to a gene. The CDR3 is 12 amino acids. Germline lookup yields CDR1 SGHRS and CDR2 YFSETQ. The CDR3 DNA sequence: TGCGCCAGCAGCGGGACAGACAATGAGCAGTTCTTC. Its protein product is CASSGTDNEQFF.

The chain has TRBV5-6 and TRBJ1-1, with 8 bases fitting TRBD1. V dropped 1 base and J dropped 4; count of bases not matched to a gene: 6. Looked up from germline, CDR1 is SGHDT and CDR2 is YYEEEE. The CDR3 has 15 amino acids. The CDR3 protein is CASSLPGGGGTEAFF. The CDR3 region has the DNA TGTGCCAGCAGCTTGCCAGGGGGCGGCGGCACTGAAGCTTTCTTT.

The sample holds a few counts of this clone. V gene TRBV6-6 combines with J gene TRBJ2-1, with TRBD1 matching 8 bases. The CDR3 runs 14 residues. Trimming cost V 5 bases and J 3 bases; bases outside gene matches: 3. CDR1 and CDR2 from the germline V gene are MNHNY and SVGAGI (reference sequence). The DNA for the CDR3 is TGTGCCAGCAGTAAGACAGGGGACTACAATGAGCAGTTCTTC. Its protein product is CASSKTGDYNEQFF.

This rearrangement joins TRBV7-8 to TRBJ2-1; tentative D call: TRBD2 (6 bases). The CDR3 is 13 residues long. V was pared by 3 bases and J by 8 bases, with 11 bases between. CDR1 and CDR2 (germline): SGHVS, FQNEAQ. The CDR3: CASSFASADEQFF. In nucleotides, the CDR3 is TGTGCCAGCAGCTTCGCTAGCGCCGATGAGCAGTTCTTC.

This clone was observed a handful of times. V usage is TRBV6-5 and J usage is TRBJ2-5; 8 bases line up with TRBD2. Trimming at V came to 6 bases and at J to 5 bases, leaving 8 bases not matched to a gene. The germline V gene encodes CDR1 MNHEY and CDR2 SVGAGI. The CDR3 loop spans 14 amino acids. The DNA for the CDR3 is TGTGCCAGCAGCCCGGGGACTAGTATGGAGACCCAGTACTTC. Its translation is CASSPGTSMETQYF.

This clone was counted a few times. V gene TRBV7-2 combines with J gene TRBJ2-3; 14 bases agree with TRBD2. Germline loops: CDR1 SGHTA, CDR2 FQGNSA. The CDR3 spans 17 residues. After removal of 3 bases from V and 10 bases from J, the junction contained 12 bases not matched to a gene. CDR3 sequence: CASSFLTGTSGGGAQYF. CDR3 DNA sequence: TGTGCCAGCAGCTTCCTAACCGGGACTAGCGGGGGAGGAGCGCAGTATTTT.

CDR3 loop: CASSVMGTGDTTDTQYF. CDR3 coding DNA: TGTGCCAGCAGCGTAATGGGGACAGGGGATACCACAGATACGCAGTATTTT. The genes are TRBV9 and TRBJ2-3; 10 positions match TRBD1. The CDR3 totals 17 residues. J gave up 2 bases and V 1 base, and 7 bases lay outside the gene matches. Germline CDR1 and CDR2: SGDLS and YYNGEE. The full variable domain, completed using reference TRBV9 and TRBJ2-3, is DSGVTQTPKHLITATGQRVTLRCSPRSGDLSVYWYQQSLDQGLQFLIQYYNGEERAKGNILERFSAQQFPDLHSELNLSSLELGDSALYFCASSVMGTGDTTDTQYFGPGTRLTVL.

This clone was found a few times. The chain couples TRBV5-1 to TRBJ1-4; D not resolved. Germline CDR1 is SGHRS and CDR2 is YFSETQ. V lost 4 bases to trimming and J lost 5 bases, with 12 bases between them. The CDR3 runs to 14 residues. The CDR3 is CASSVGRANEKLFF. The CDR3 DNA is TGCGCCAGCAGCGTAGGACGGGCCAATGAAAAACTGTTTTTT.

The chain combines TRBV12-5 with TRBJ1-4; D remains unclear. V dropped 3 bases and J dropped 0 bases, with 5 bases sitting between them. Germline loops: CDR1 LGHNT, CDR2 FRNRAP. There are 14 residues in the CDR3. This CDR3 reads CASGLGATNEKLFF. CDR3 sequence (DNA): TGTGCTAGTGGTTTAGGTGCAACTAATGAAAAACTGTTTTTT.

This clone came up a few times. The chain links TRBV5-1 to TRBJ2-1; D might be TRBD2 (5 bases). Germline-derived CDR1 and CDR2 are SGHRS and YFSETQ. CDR3 length: 14 residues. Trimming removed 3 bases from V and 2 bases from J, with 9 bases in between. CDR3 protein: CASSSPGTYNEQFF. The CDR3 nucleotides read TGCGCCAGCAGCTCCCCGGGGACCTACAATGAGCAGTTCTTC.

This clone has only a few counts. V usage is TRBV7-2 and J usage is TRBJ2-5; no firm D call. V was pared by 1 base and J by 7 bases, with 4 bases between. Germline V gene data show CDR1 as SGHTA and CDR2 as FQGNSA. There are 11 residues in the CDR3. The CDR3 nucleotides read TGTGCCAGCAGCTTAGGGCGGACCCAGTACTTC. Translation gives CASSLGRTQYF.

The rearrangement joins TRBV4-1 to TRBJ2-3; D not resolved. This CDR3 spans 19 amino acids. Germline CDR1 and CDR2: MGHRA and YSYEKL. Deletions cut 0 bases from V and 0 bases from J, with 19 bases between. Here the CDR3 reads CASSQDHVPSAASTDTQYF. CDR3 DNA: TGCGCCAGCAGCCAAGATCATGTTCCGTCAGCTGCGAGCACAGATACGCAGTATTTT.

The chain combines TRBV6-1 with TRBJ2-3, with unresolved D. CDR3 length: 15 residues. V lost 7 bases and J lost 5, with 19 bases in between. Per the germline V gene, CDR1 is MNHNS and CDR2 is SASEGT. The CDR3 DNA follows: TGTGCCAGCATGTCGACGGGCCGAAATCTAGATACGCAGTATTTT. This sequence encodes CASMSTGRNLDTQYF.

Turning to this clone: No DNA is shown, since the ends of the CDR3 on it are uncertain; the CDR3 is the one TCRdb lists. V and J are TRBV6-1 and TRBJ2-3. The germline CDR1 and CDR2 sequences are MNHNS and SASEGT. The CDR3 length equals 10 residues, ends included. The CDR3: CASILDTQYF.

The CDR3 DNA is TGTGCCAGCAGCTCCTGGACTGGTCCTAGGCAGCCCCAGCATTTT. Amino acids: CASSSWTGPRQPQHF. This chain joins TRBV7-2 and TRBJ1-5, with unresolved D. CDR1 and CDR2 from the germline V gene are SGHTA and FQGNSA. Trimming left V 4 bases short and J 7 bases short, with 17 bases between. There are 15 residues in the CDR3.

This clone showed up just a few times. The chain couples TRBV5-1 to TRBJ2-1; 7 bases align to TRBD2. V trimming: 1 base; J trimming: 7 bases; junction bases outside the gene matches: 17. Germline-derived CDR1 and CDR2 are SGHRS and YFSETQ. The CDR3 loop spans 18 amino acids. CDR3 DNA: TGCGCCAGCAGCTTGCAGGGCGGGAGAACCTACAATTGGAATGAGCAGTTCTTC. This encodes CASSLQGGRTYNWNEQFF.

The chain recombines TRBV28 with TRBJ1-5; D is perhaps TRBD1 (5 bases). The CDR3 runs 12 residues. V was cut by 7 bases and J by 6 bases, with 10 bases left in between. Germline V CDR1 and CDR2: MDHEN, SYDVKM. The CDR3: CASTGVIQPQHF. For the CDR3, the DNA is TGTGCCAGCACGGGGGTAATTCAGCCCCAGCATTTT.